This T cell receptor beta chain was documented in a study of post-analysis software for immune sequencing data. Study-wide findings and caveats: The five TRBV segments detected at higher frequency in patients than in controls included TRBV5-6, TRBV5-1 and TRBV20-1.

As for this clonotype: Its antigen is unidentified.

Prepared TCR beta cDNA libraries contained unique molecular identifiers. TCRdb analysed the PCR reads with MiXCR anew, one entry per CDR3 protein. The sample lists 740,000 or so distinct CDR3 sequences, roughly 58% occurring once. Trimming removed 6 bases from V and 0 bases from J; junction bases left unmatched: 16. The length of the CDR3 is 19 residues. Specimen: blood. This receptor was identified in a girl between 5 and 17 years old with multiple sclerosis. The rearrangement links TRBV12-3 or TRBV12-4 to TRBJ2-1; 8 positions match TRBD1. This chain's CDR3 is CASRSPTGVKQSSYNEQFF. CDR3 in DNA: TGTGCCAGCAGGTCCCCGACAGGGGTCAAACAGAGCTCCTACAATGAGCAGTTCTTC.